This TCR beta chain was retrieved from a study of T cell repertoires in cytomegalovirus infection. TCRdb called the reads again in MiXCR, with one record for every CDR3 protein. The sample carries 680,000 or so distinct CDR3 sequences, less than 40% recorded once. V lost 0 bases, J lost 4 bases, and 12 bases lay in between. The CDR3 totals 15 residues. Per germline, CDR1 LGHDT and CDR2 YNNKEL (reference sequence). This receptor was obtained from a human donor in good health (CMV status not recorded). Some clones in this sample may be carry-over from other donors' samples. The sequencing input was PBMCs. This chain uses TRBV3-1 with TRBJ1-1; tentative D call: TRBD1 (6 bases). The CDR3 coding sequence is TGTGCCAGCAGCCAAGATCTAGGAGGGGGCACTGAAGCTTTCTTT. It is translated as CASSQDLGGGTEAFF.